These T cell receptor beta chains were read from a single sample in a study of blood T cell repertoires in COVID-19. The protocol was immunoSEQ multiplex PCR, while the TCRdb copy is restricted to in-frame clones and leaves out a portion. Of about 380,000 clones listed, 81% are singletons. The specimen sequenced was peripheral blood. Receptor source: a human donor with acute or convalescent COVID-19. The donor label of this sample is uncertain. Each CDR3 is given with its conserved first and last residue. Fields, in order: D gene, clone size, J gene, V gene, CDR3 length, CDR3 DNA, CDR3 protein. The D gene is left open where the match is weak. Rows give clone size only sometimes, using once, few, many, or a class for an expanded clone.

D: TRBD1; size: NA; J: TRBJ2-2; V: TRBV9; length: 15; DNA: TGTGCCAGCAGCGTGACAGGGCCGAACACCGGGGAGCTGTTTTTT; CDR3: CASSVTGPNTGELFF
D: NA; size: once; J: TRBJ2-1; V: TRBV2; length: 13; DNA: TGTGCCAGCAGTGAAGGACACAGGATCGGGCAGTTCTTC; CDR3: CASSEGHRIGQFF
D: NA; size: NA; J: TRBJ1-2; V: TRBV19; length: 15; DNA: TGTGCCAGTTCAATCCCTTTGACAGCACTGGATGGCTACACCTTC; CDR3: CASSIPLTALDGYTF
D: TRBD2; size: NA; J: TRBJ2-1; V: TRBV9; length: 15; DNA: TGTGCCAGCAGCGGCACGGGACTACAGCTCAATGAGCAGTTCTTC; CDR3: CASSGTGLQLNEQFF
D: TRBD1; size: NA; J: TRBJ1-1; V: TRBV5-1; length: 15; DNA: TGCGCCAGCAGCTTGGCAGGGGGTATTAATACTGAAGCTTTCTTT; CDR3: CASSLAGGINTEAFF
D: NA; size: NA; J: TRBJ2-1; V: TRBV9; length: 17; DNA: TGTGCCAGCAGCGCGAGACAACCCCTAAGCTCCTACAATGAGCAGTTCTTC; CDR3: CASSARQPLSSYNEQFF
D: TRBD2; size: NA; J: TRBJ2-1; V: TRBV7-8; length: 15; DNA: TGTGCCAGCAGCCCCTATAGCGGGAGGGGCAATGAGCAGTTCTTC; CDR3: CASSPYSGRGNEQFF
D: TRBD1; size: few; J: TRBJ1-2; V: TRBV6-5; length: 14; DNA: TGTGCCAGCAGGAGGACAGGGACTAACTATGGCTACACCTTC; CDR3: CASRRTGTNYGYTF
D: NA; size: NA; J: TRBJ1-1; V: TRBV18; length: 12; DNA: TGTGCCAGCTCATTAACGGTAGCTGAAGCTTTCTTT; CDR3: CASSLTVAEAFF
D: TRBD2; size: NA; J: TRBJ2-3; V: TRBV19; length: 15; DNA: TGTGCCAGTAGTACGACTAGCGGGGTAATAGATACGCAGTATTTT; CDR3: CASSTTSGVIDTQYF
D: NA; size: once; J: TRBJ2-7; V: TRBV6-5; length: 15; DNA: TGTGCCAGCAGTCCTGCGGGAATTGGGTCCTACGAGCAGTACTTC; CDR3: CASSPAGIGSYEQYF
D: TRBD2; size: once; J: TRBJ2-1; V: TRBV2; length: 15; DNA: TGTGCCAGCAGTGAACAGGCTAGCGGGGTCCATGAGCAGTTCTTC; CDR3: CASSEQASGVHEQFF
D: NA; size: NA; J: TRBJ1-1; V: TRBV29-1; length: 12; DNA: TGCAGCACCTTGCGGGGGAACACTGAAGCTTTCTTT; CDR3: CSTLRGNTEAFF
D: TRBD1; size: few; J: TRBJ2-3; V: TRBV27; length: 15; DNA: TGTGCCAGCAGTTTATGGGGACAGGGGACAGATACGCAGTATTTT; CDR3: CASSLWGQGTDTQYF
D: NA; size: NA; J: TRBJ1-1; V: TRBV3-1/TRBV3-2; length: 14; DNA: TGTGCCACCACCTCTGGGGCCATGAACACTGAAGCTTTCTTT; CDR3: CATTSGAMNTEAFF
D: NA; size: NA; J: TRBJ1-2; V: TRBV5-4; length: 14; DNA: TGTGCCAGCAGTACGGGGGAGGTTTTCTATGGCTACACCTTC; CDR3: CASSTGEVFYGYTF
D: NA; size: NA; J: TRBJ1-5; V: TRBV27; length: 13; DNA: TGTGCCAGCAGTTTAGCGGTGAATCAGCCCCAGCATTTT; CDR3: CASSLAVNQPQHF
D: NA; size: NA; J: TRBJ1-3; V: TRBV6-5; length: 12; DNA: TGTGCCAGCGGGAGGCTGCCGGACACCATATATTTT; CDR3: CASGRLPDTIYF
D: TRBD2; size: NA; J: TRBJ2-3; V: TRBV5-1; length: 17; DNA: TGCGCCAGCAGCCCTCACGGGTCTAGCGGGGGGGCTCATACGCAGTATTTT; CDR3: CASSPHGSSGGAHTQYF
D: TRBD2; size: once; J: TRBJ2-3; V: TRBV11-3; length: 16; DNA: TGTGCCAGCAGCCTCAAGGCTAGCGGGTTTGGAGATACGCAGTATTTT; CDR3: CASSLKASGFGDTQYF
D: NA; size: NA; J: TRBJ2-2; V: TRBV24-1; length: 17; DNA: TGTGCCACCAGTGATTTAGGGGCAAGTATGAACACCGGGGAGCTGTTTTTT; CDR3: CATSDLGASMNTGELFF
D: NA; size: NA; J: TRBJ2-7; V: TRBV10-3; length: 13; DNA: TGTGCCATCAGTGAGAGTGTGAGCTACGAGCAGTACTTC; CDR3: CAISESVSYEQYF
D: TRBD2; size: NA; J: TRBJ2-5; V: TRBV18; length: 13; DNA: TGTGCCAGCTCGCCACTAGCGGTCAGGGCCCAGTACTTC; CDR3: CASSPLAVRAQYF
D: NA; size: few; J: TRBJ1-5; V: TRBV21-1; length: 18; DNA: TGTGCCAGCAGCCCTCAGCGCGTGGAAGGGGCTCGGGATCAGCCCCAGCATTTT; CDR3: CASSPQRVEGARDQPQHF
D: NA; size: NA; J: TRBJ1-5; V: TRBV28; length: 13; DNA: TGTGCCAGCAGTTTATTGAGGTCTCAGCCCCAGCATTTT; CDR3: CASSLLRSQPQHF
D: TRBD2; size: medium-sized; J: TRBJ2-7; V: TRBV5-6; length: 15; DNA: TGTGCCAGCAGCTCCAGCCTGGGACTAGCTCACGAGCAGTACTTC; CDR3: CASSSSLGLAHEQYF
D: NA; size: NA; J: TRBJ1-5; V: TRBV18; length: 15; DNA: TGTGCCAGCTCACATTCCACAGGGACCGGTCAGCCCCAGCATTTT; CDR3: CASSHSTGTGQPQHF
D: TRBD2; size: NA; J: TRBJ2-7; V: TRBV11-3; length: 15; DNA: TGTGCCAGCAGCTTAGGAGGGACTAGCGGCTACGAGCAGTACTTC; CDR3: CASSLGGTSGYEQYF
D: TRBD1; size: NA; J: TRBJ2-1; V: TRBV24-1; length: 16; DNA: TGTGCCACCAGTGACAGGGACAGGGGGCTGAACAATGAGCAGTTCTTC; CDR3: CATSDRDRGLNNEQFF
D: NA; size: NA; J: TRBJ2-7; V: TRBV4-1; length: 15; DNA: TGCGCCAGCAGCCAAGTGATCAACACCCACTACGAGCAGTACTTC; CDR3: CASSQVINTHYEQYF
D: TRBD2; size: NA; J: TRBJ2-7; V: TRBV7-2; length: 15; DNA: TGTGCCAGCAGCTTACGCTTGGCGGGGGCCTACGAGCAGTACTTC; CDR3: CASSLRLAGAYEQYF
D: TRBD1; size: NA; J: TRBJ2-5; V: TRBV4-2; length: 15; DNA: TGTGCCAGCAGCCAGACCGGACAGGGAGAAGAGACCCAGTACTTC; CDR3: CASSQTGQGEETQYF
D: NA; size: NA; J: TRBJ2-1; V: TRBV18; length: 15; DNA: TGTGCCAGCTCACCACAACTAGGTCCCTACAATGAGCAGTTCTTC; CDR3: CASSPQLGPYNEQFF
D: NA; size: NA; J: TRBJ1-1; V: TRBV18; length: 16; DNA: TGTGCCAGCTCACCACCAACCCGGGTTCCGAACACTGAAGCTTTCTTT; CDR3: CASSPPTRVPNTEAFF
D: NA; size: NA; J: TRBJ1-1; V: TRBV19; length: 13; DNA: TGTGCCAGTAGTATTGGAGAGAACACTGAAGCTTTCTTT; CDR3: CASSIGENTEAFF
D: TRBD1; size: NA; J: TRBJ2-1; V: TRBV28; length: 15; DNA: TGTGCCAGCAGTTTGAGCAGGGGGCCTCCCGTGGGGCAGTTCTTC; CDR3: CASSLSRGPPVGQFF
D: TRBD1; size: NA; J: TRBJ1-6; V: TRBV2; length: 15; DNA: TGTGCCAGCAAAGGACAGGGCGGGCAAGAGTCACCCCTCCACTTT; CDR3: CASKGQGGQESPLHF
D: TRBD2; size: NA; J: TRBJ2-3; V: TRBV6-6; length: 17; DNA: TGTGCCAGCAGTCGACGGCGGACTAGCGGGACCACAGATACGCAGTATTTT; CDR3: CASSRRRTSGTTDTQYF
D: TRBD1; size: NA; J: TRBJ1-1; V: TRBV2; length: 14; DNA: TGTGCCAGCAGCAGACAGGGGACGAACACTGAAGCTTTCTTT; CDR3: CASSRQGTNTEAFF
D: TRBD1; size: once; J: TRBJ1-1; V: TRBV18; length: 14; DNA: TGTGCCAGCTCACCGGGACAGCAGAACACTGAAGCTTTCTTT; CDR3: CASSPGQQNTEAFF
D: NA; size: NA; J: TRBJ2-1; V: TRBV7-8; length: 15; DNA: TGTGCCAGCACCCCCCCGCGGCTAGCGAGAAATGAGCAGTTCTTC; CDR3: CASTPPRLARNEQFF
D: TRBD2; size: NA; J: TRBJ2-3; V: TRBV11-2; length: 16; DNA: TGTGCCAGCAGCCTGGGGAGGGGTCGGGGCACAGATACGCAGTATTTT; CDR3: CASSLGRGRGTDTQYF
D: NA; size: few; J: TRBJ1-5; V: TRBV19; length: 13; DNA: TGTGCCAGTAGGGGTGGGGCCCCTCTAGCCCAGCATTTT; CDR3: CASRGGAPLAQHF
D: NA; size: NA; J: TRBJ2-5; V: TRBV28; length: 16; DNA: TGTGCCAGCGTGAAGGGGATGGGAATAAGCCAAGAGACCCAGTACTTC; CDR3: CASVKGMGISQETQYF